This is a list of T cell receptor beta chains from one sample in a study of cytomegalovirus exposure and HLA in healthy donors. Libraries were prepared by immunoSEQ multiplex PCR; TCRdb keeps only in-frame clonotypes and omits some of them. The sample holds more than 85,000 clones, 65% to 80% seen once. The sequenced sample was PBMCs. The receptors were sampled from a man between 25 and 39 years old in good health and CMV-seropositive. Each CDR3 is given with its conserved first and last residue. The order of the fields is D gene, V gene, J gene, clone size, CDR3 protein, CDR3 DNA. The D gene is left open where the match is weak. Part of the rows lack a size; the others show once, few, many or a class for expanded clones.

TRBD1	TRBV10-3	TRBJ2-1	once	CAVGAQGGYNEQFF	TGTGCCGTCGGTGCACAGGGGGGATACAATGAGCAGTTCTTC
.	TRBV2	TRBJ1-5	.	CASRRGKVPNQPQHF	TGTGCCAGCAGAAGGGGTAAGGTGCCCAATCAGCCCCAGCATTTT
TRBD1	TRBV5-1	TRBJ2-3	.	CASSPTGTGGTDTQYF	TGCGCCAGCAGCCCGACGGGGACAGGGGGAACAGATACGCAGTATTTT
.	TRBV27	TRBJ2-3	.	CASSLSWGLDRTDTQYF	TGTGCCAGCAGTTTAAGCTGGGGGCTGGATAGGACAGATACGCAGTATTTT
.	TRBV11-2	TRBJ2-3	.	CASSLGGDTQYF	TGTGCCAGCAGCTTAGGAGGAGATACGCAGTATTTT
.	TRBV7-3	TRBJ2-3	.	CASSLVGWRPDYTTDTQYF	TGTGCCAGCAGCTTAGTTGGATGGCGGCCCGACTACACCACAGATACGCAGTATTTT
.	TRBV30	TRBJ1-1	.	CAWSFGAEAFF	TGTGCCTGGAGCTTCGGGGCTGAAGCTTTCTTT
.	TRBV5-8	TRBJ2-5	.	CASSLTVMETQYF	TGTGCCAGCAGCTTGACAGTGATGGAGACCCAGTACTTC
.	TRBV19	TRBJ2-1	.	CASSMGQGGYNEQFF	TGTGCCAGTAGTATGGGGCAGGGGGGCTACAATGAGCAGTTCTTC
TRBD1	TRBV7-8	TRBJ1-1	.	CASSLGQDRKLFF	TGTGCCAGCAGCTTGGGACAGGATAGGAAGCTTTTCTTT
TRBD2	TRBV6-1	TRBJ2-3	.	CASSDTLAGGPDTQYF	TGTGCCAGCAGTGACACACTAGCGGGGGGCCCAGATACGCAGTATTTT
.	TRBV15	TRBJ2-7	.	CATSRRSVLVADEQYF	TGTGCCACCAGCAGACGAAGTGTTCTAGTGGCAGACGAGCAGTACTTC
.	TRBV7-9	TRBJ2-7	.	CASSPIRGNEQYF	TGTGCCAGCAGCCCCATTAGGGGGAACGAGCAGTACTTC
TRBD2	TRBV11-3	TRBJ2-1	.	CASSFLAGGHNEQFF	TGTGCCAGCAGCTTTCTAGCGGGGGGGCATAATGAGCAGTTCTTC
TRBD2	TRBV2	TRBJ2-5	.	CASSELSSGHQETQYF	TGTGCCAGCAGTGAACTCTCTAGCGGGCACCAAGAGACCCAGTACTTC
TRBD2	TRBV5-6	TRBJ2-6	.	CASSLASGGAWANVLTF	TGTGCCAGCAGCTTGGCCTCGGGGGGGGCGTGGGCCAACGTCCTGACTTTC
.	TRBV7-2	TRBJ2-3	.	CASSLVLEDTQYF	TGTGCCAGCAGCTTAGTTCTCGAGGATACGCAGTATTTT
.	TRBV10-1	TRBJ1-1	few	CASSESKGEGTEAFF	TGCGCCAGCAGTGAGTCGAAAGGGGAGGGCACTGAAGCTTTCTTT